A single sample is the source of the 2 T cell receptor beta chains below, sequenced in a study of T-cell reconstitution after alpha-beta-depleted transplantation in children (dated by TCRdb to between 2015 and 2016). The library was made by PCR. Sequencing was carried out with an Illumina HiSeq 2500. Molecular barcoding was employed in the preparation of TCR libraries, with unique molecular identifiers being used to normalize TCRbeta repertoire quantification. Through fastp at Q25 and MiXCR, TCRdb rebuilt clones from the public reads, retaining in-frame beta chains. Each CDR3 protein appears once, grouped with its most common genes and DNA. This sample holds approximately 400,000 distinct CDR3 sequences; around 15% were observed only once. 29% of the sample comes from the top ten. The intended sense of this specimen's treatment or condition label: allogeneic hematopoietic cell transplantation with graft depleted of TCRalphabeta T cells and CD19 B cells.

The specimen comprised PBMCs, mostly from graft donor cells, sampled 360 days after TCRalphabeta/CD19-depleted stem cell transplant. The receptors were gathered from a boy younger than two who had a stem cell transplant for Wiskott-Aldrich syndrome, so the T cells may come from the graft donor.

This clonotype was counted only a few times. The J gene is TRBJ2-5, the V gene TRBV13; 7 nucleotides match TRBD1. V lost 3 bases to trimming and J lost 5 bases; unmatched junction nucleotides: 6. This CDR3 is built from 14 residues. CDR1 PRHDT and CDR2 FYEKMQ come from the germline V gene (reference sequence). The CDR3 reads CASSFSGGAETQYF. The CDR3 bases are TGTGCCAGCAGCTTCTCAGGGGGTGCTGAGACCCAGTACTTC.

This clonotype was seen only a few times. The rearrangement uses TRBV2 and TRBJ2-2; no clear D gene. The CDR3 covers 13 residues. Germline V gene sequence: CDR1 SNHLY, CDR2 FYNNEI. V lost 8 bases and J lost 6, with 13 bases in between. The CDR3 DNA sequence: TGTGCCAGCTCCTTCCCGGAATCCGGGGAGCTGTTTTTT. This codes for CASSFPESGELFF. Combining the CDR3 with reference TRBV2 and TRBJ2-2 gives the whole variable domain EPEVTQTPSHQVTQMGQEVILRCVPISNHLYFYWYRQILGQKVEFLVSFYNNEISEKSEIFDDQFSVERPDGSNFTLKIRSTKLEDSAMYFCASSFPESGELFFGEGSRLTVL.